One sample yielded the 10 T cell receptor beta chains listed below, sequenced in a study of T cells after somatic rescue of genetic block. The data were produced by immunoSEQ multiplex PCR, yet TCRdb's version contains in-frame clones alone and is incomplete. Of under 150,000 clones in the sample, 75% to 95% were seen once. Sample: peripheral blood mononuclear cells (PBMCs). These receptor sequences come from a woman younger than 35.

The chain carries TRBV7-2 and TRBJ1-2; D is perhaps TRBD1 (6 bases). Per the germline V gene, CDR1 is SGHTA and CDR2 is FQGNSA. V was shortened by 5 bases and J by 7 bases, with 20 bases between the two germline ends. The CDR3 extends over 15 amino acids. The CDR3, as DNA: TGTGCCAGCAGCCCTTATCAAGGGGGGTTGGCTGGCTACACCTTC. Its translation: CASSPYQGGLAGYTF.

The DNA of the CDR3 is TGCGCCAGCAGCCAAGAACAGGGTAATTCACCCCTCCACTTT. Translation: CASSQEQGNSPLHF. V gene TRBV4-3 combines with J gene TRBJ1-6, with a possible D match to TRBD1 (6 bases). The CDR3 is 14 residues long. In germline, CDR1 is LGHNA, CDR2 YSLEER. V dropped 0 bases and J dropped 6 bases, with 6 bases sitting between them.

The chain combines TRBV13 with TRBJ1-2; D may be TRBD1 (5 bases). Germline CDR1 and CDR2: PRHDT and FYEKMQ (reference sequence). This CDR3 spans 13 amino acids. The germline V and J ends were trimmed by 5 bases and 2 bases, with 9 bases remaining between them. The CDR3 DNA follows: TGTGCCAGCAGCCCTCGGGGGAACTATGGCTACACCTTC. This gives the protein CASSPRGNYGYTF.

The chain links TRBV30 to TRBJ1-6; D gene unclear. The CDR3 runs to 13 residues. V lost 2 bases, J lost 6 bases, and 8 bases lay in between. Germline V lookup: CDR1 GTSNPN, CDR2 SVGIG (reference sequence). CDR3 nucleotides: TGTGCCTGGAGTAATGGAGTTAATTCACCCCTCCACTTT. It translates to CAWSNGVNSPLHF.

V is TRBV4-3 and J is TRBJ1-2; no clear D. V was shortened by 0 bases and J by 3 bases, with 11 bases between the two germline ends. The CDR3 contains 15 residues. Germline V gives CDR1 LGHNA, CDR2 YSLEER. CDR3 in amino acids: CASSQENPGDYGYTF. As DNA, the CDR3 is TGCGCCAGCAGCCAAGAAAACCCCGGGGACTATGGCTACACCTTC.

The J gene is TRBJ1-4, the V gene TRBV29-1; possible D gene TRBD1, 5 bases. V was shortened by 0 bases and J by 0 bases, with 8 bases between the two germline ends. The germline gives CDR1 SQVTM, CDR2 ANQGSEA. This CDR3 comprises 15 residues. The CDR3 protein is CSVEEGRATNEKLFF. In DNA form, the CDR3 reads TGCAGCGTTGAAGAGGGGCGAGCAACTAATGAAAAACTGTTTTTT.

The chain has TRBV14 and TRBJ1-1; D unresolved. Trimming pared 1 base from V and 1 base from J, leaving 13 bases between. The germline CDR1 and CDR2 sequences are SGHDN and FVKESK. CDR3 length equals 16 residues. In DNA, the CDR3 is TGTGCCAGCAGCCAAGGCGTTTTCTCACGGAACACTGAAGCTTTCTTT. Translated, it gives CASSQGVFSRNTEAFF.

V usage is TRBV4-2 and J usage is TRBJ2-5; D is ambiguous. The CDR3 is 15 residues long. Germline V gene sequence: CDR1 LGHNA, CDR2 YNFKEQ. Trimming cost V 0 bases and J 2 bases, with 10 bases left between them. CDR3 residues: CASSQEMSLQETQYF. In DNA, the CDR3 is TGTGCCAGCAGCCAAGAAATGAGCCTTCAAGAGACCCAGTACTTC.

The chain has TRBV11-2 and TRBJ1-3; D ambiguous. Germline lookup yields CDR1 SGHAT and CDR2 FQNNGV. The CDR3 is 15 amino acids. V was pared by 3 bases and J by 0 bases, with 9 bases between. The CDR3 DNA reads TGTGCCAGCAGCTTGAGTGACTTCTCTGGAAACACCATATATTTT. Translating gives CASSLSDFSGNTIYF.

This clone was observed a single time. This chain links TRBV30 with TRBJ1-2; D unclear. CDR3 length: 12 residues. Trimming took 0 bases from V and 7 from J, leaving 9 bases between them. Germline CDR1 GTSNPN, CDR2 SVGIG (reference sequence). Here the CDR3 reads CAWSVTVTGYTF. CDR3 bases: TGTGCCTGGAGTGTAACAGTAACTGGCTACACCTTC.